The 2 T cell receptor beta chains in this list originate from one sample, sequenced in a study of OX40 agonist ivuxolimab in advanced cancers. Libraries came from the immunoSEQ multiplex PCR assay. The table was pulled from immuneACCESS by TCRdb, which kept in-frame rearrangements only. Such tables lose some clones; where checked, under half of the loss comes from unresolved V genes, and the rest has no known cause. The sample table contains 79,000 or so clones; only one count was recorded for more than 80% of them. The top ten constitute about 1.6% of the sample. The starting material was CD4+ or CD8+ T cells sorted from blood, obtained in a trial of the OX40 agonist ivuxolimab. These receptors were taken from an adult with an advanced solid tumor such as melanoma, head and neck, liver or kidney cancer.

The chain uses TRBV2 and TRBJ2-7, with D unresolved. The CDR3 has 12 amino acids. V lost 7 bases, J lost 3 bases, and 10 bases lay in between. The germline V gene has CDR1 SNHLY and CDR2 FYNNEI. CDR3 in DNA: TGTGCCAGCAAGGCACTGGTCTACGAGCAGTACTTC. This gives the protein CASKALVYEQYF.

CDR3 DNA sequence: TGTGCCAGCAGCCCCCGACTGGTTAACAATGAGCAGTTCTTC. Protein: CASSPRLVNNEQFF. The chain is built from TRBV7-2 and TRBJ2-1; D call uncertain. The CDR3 runs 14 residues. CDR1 SGHTA and CDR2 FQGNSA come from the germline V gene. V was pared by 5 bases and J by 5 bases, with 13 bases between.